This passage covers 7 T cell receptor beta chains from one sample sequenced in a study of cytomegalovirus exposure and HLA in healthy donors. The PCR had 60 Vbeta and 13 Jbeta primers. Using immunoSEQ multiplex PCR, the repertoire was profiled, and TCRdb retains in-frame clones only, with some absent. Among under 200,000 clones, 79% were seen once, and the ten largest hold about 0.36%. Sequencing was performed on PBMCs. The receptor source for this set is a male donor in good health and CMV-seropositive.

V gene TRBV27 combines with J gene TRBJ2-7, with D perhaps TRBD1 (6 bases). Germline lookup yields CDR1 MNHEY and CDR2 SMNVEV (reference sequence). The ends were cut back, 2 bases at V and 4 bases at J, with 9 bases in the middle. This CDR3 has 13 amino acids. The CDR3, as DNA: TGTGCCAGCAGTTTAAGAACAGGGTACGAGCAGTACTTC. Translated, it gives CASSLRTGYEQYF.

The chain employs TRBV6-5 and TRBJ1-4, with D unclear. The germline CDR1 and CDR2 sequences are MNHEY and SVGAGI. Trimming shortened V by 5 bases and J by 3 bases, and 7 bases separated the two germline ends. There are 13 residues in the CDR3. The CDR3 bases are TGTGCCAGCAGTACTAATGCTAATGAAAAACTGTTTTTT. Translating gives CASSTNANEKLFF.

The chain links TRBV19 to TRBJ1-5, with a weak D call TRBD1 (5 bases). The CDR3 length is 15 residues. The V end was cut by 6 bases, the J end by 5 bases, with 17 bases between. Germline loops: CDR1 LNHDA, CDR2 SQIVND (reference sequence). The CDR3 DNA reads TGTGCCAGTAGCCCCGCGGGAGGGGCGGATCAGCCCCAGCATTTT. This translates into CASSPAGGADQPQHF.

CDR3 amino acids: CAISEITYSGNTIYF. DNA for the CDR3: TGTGCCATCAGTGAGATTACCTACTCTGGAAACACCATATATTTT. This chain uses TRBV10-3 with TRBJ1-3; no definite D call. The V gene's germline CDR1 is ENHRY and CDR2 SYGVKD. The V end was cut by 2 bases, the J end by 0 bases, with 8 bases between. There are 15 residues in the CDR3.

The rearrangement joins TRBV9 to TRBJ2-3, with TRBD2 identical over 7 bases. Trimming took 4 bases from V and 2 from J; bases not matched to a gene: 10. Looked up from germline, CDR1 is SGDLS and CDR2 is YYNGEE. CDR3 length equals 16 residues. The CDR3 region has the DNA TGTGCCAGCAGCTTCCCCGGGCGGGGGAACACAGATACGCAGTATTTT. It specifies CASSFPGRGNTDTQYF.

This clone is a singleton in its sample. The chain uses TRBV6-5 and TRBJ2-5, with no clear D. This CDR3 is 11 amino acids long. Germline-derived CDR1 and CDR2 are MNHEY and SVGAGI. With 4 bases removed from V and 4 bases from J, the gap between germline ends came to 4 bases. The CDR3 region has the DNA TGTGCCAGCAGTTTCCGAGAGACCCAGTACTTC. This sequence encodes CASSFRETQYF.

The CDR3 region is CASSWFVAGTDTQYF. The CDR3 DNA reads TGTGCCAGCAGCTGGTTTGTAGCGGGCACAGATACGCAGTATTTT. V and J are TRBV7-9 and TRBJ2-3; the D gene is possibly TRBD2 (6 bases). V was pared by 4 bases and J by 1 base, with 12 bases between. Germline V gives CDR1 SEHNR, CDR2 FQNEAQ (reference sequence). The CDR3 is 15 amino acids.